This T cell receptor (beta chain) was identified in a study of blood T cell repertoires in COVID-19. Background on the study: Donors in the United States, Italy and Spain gave samples during acute or convalescent COVID-19. T cells, B-cell-depleted T cells, or PBMCs supplied cDNA or gDNA.

There are a few counts of this clone. In the source study's methods: Estimation of nucleated cell counts relied on the amplification of reference gene primers. Sequencing was performed with immunoSEQ multiplex PCR; in TCRdb, only in-frame clones are kept and a portion is missing. That table is the source of V, J and clone size, and D and trimming were worked out from the DNA. The sample carries 200,000 to 300,000 clones, approximately 90% recorded once. The length of the CDR3 is 15 residues. Germline CDR1 is MNHEY and CDR2 is SVGEGT. V gave up 2 bases and J gave up 4 bases; unmatched junction bases: 5.

The specimen was peripheral blood. The chain joins TRBV6-2 or TRBV6-3 to TRBJ1-5, with 7 positions matching TRBD1. The clonotype originates from a man in his sixties who had recovered from COVID-19. The DNA for the CDR3 is TGTGCCAGCAGTTACGGACAGGTCCCAAATCAGCCCCAGCATTTT. Translating it yields CASSYGQVPNQPQHF.